This T cell receptor (beta chain) came from a study of shared clonotypes between healthy human individuals. CDR1 and CDR2 (germline): WSHSY, SAAADI. V was clipped by 6 bases and J by 3 bases, with 24 bases between them. The CDR3 loop spans 17 amino acids. Sequencing used immunoSEQ multiplex PCR; TCRdb keeps in-frame clones, though not all of them. The sample yields around 1.6 million clones, roughly 98% seen once. This chain links TRBV10-2 with TRBJ2-7; D assignment may be TRBD1 or TRBD2 (6 bases each). Specimen: naive CD4+ T cells sorted from blood. Described subset: CD45RA+ positively selected. The sequence derives from a man aged 25 to 45 in good health. CDR3 residues: CASRNVRGQENYYEQYF. The CDR3 DNA reads as TGCGCCAGCAGAAACGTTCGGGGGCAGGAAAATTACTACGAGCAGTACTTC.